The 3 T cell receptor beta chains in this list originate from one sample, sequenced in a study of vaccination and CD4 T cells after COVID-19. No antigen is known for these receptors. An Oncomine TCR Beta short-read assay was used to sequence the DNA from cultured CD4+ T cells. TCRdb ran MiXCR on the PCR reads and lists one entry per CDR3 protein. The sample has over 10,000 distinct CDR3 sequences; 35% to 40% are singletons. Indicated treatment: roughly 10-day PBMC culture with coronavirus spike peptide pools or control peptides (ViraFEST assay). Sequences were obtained from cultured CD4+ T cells from blood. All receptors come from a human donor with COVID-19.

This clonotype was seen a handful of times. The chain carries TRBV4-3 and TRBJ2-2; 11 nucleotides match TRBD2. This CDR3 spans 18 amino acids. Germline V gene data show CDR1 as LGHNA and CDR2 as YSLEER. V lost 5 bases to trimming and J lost 3 bases; unmatched junction nucleotides: 11. The CDR3 DNA reads TGCGCCAGCAGCTACCAACTACCGGGACTAGCGGACACCGGGGAGCTGTTTTTT. Translated: CASSYQLPGLADTGELFF.

A few counts support this clonotype. V usage is TRBV28 and J usage is TRBJ1-2; perhaps TRBD1 as D (5 bases). This CDR3 has 13 residues. Germline V gene sequence: CDR1 MDHEN, CDR2 SYDVKM. V lost 10 bases and J 2 bases, leaving 14 bases between the germline ends. The CDR3 region has the DNA TGTGCCACCCAAAAGCGGGGCAACTATGGCTACACCTTC. Amino acids: CATQKRGNYGYTF.

V is TRBV7-2 and J is TRBJ2-5, with D perhaps TRBD1 (5 bases). The V and J ends lost 1 base and 5 bases respectively, with 8 bases between them. The CDR3 is made up of 13 amino acids. The germline CDR1 and CDR2 sequences are SGHTA and FQGNSA. CDR3 residues: CASSLGNRETQYF. The CDR3 DNA sequence: TGTGCCAGCAGCTTAGGGAACAGGGAGACCCAGTACTTC.